This TCR beta chain was documented in a study of blood T cell repertoires in COVID-19. Clones were sequenced by immunoSEQ multiplex PCR, and TCRdb holds only the in-frame ones, with some missing. The sample carries some 400,000 clones, around 87% recorded once. The CDR3 contains 15 residues. V trimming: 5 bases; J trimming: 2 bases; junction bases outside the gene matches: 5. Germline CDR1 and CDR2: MDHEN and SYDVKM. The receptor comes from a woman aged 25 to 39 with COVID-19, enrolled during active disease. Sequenced input: peripheral blood. The genes are TRBV28 and TRBJ2-7; TRBD1 agrees at 11 bases. CDR3 sequence (DNA): TGTGCCAGCAGTCGGGGGACAGGGGGGGCCTACGAGCAGTACTTC. This sequence encodes CASSRGTGGAYEQYF.